This T cell receptor (beta chain) was retrieved from a study of cytomegalovirus exposure and HLA in healthy donors. Study summary: Within an early data release were 85 million or so unique TCRs drawn from HLA-typed donors.

The PCR used 60 Vbeta and 13 Jbeta primers. Original handling: Later work found approximately 87 million unique TCR beta chains, with 9 million to 13 million shared. Sequenced by immunoSEQ multiplex PCR; TCRdb stores in-frame clones only, minus some. V and J calls and clone size follow that table, whereas D and trimming were derived from the DNA. Seen here are some 120,000 clones, over 65% observed once, and the top ten hold roughly 2.6%. Those who donated were healthy bone marrow donors. The CDR3 spans 15 residues. Germline V gives CDR1 SGDLS, CDR2 YYNGEE. V trimming: 0 bases; J trimming: 8 bases; junction bases outside the gene matches: 9.

The chain is built from TRBV9 and TRBJ1-2; 8 bases are a match to TRBD1. Sequenced material: PBMCs. The sequence derives from a female donor in good health and CMV-seronegative. The CDR3 DNA reads TGTGCCAGCAGCGTAGAGGGACAGGCATCGATGGGCTACACCTTC. The encoded protein is CASSVEGQASMGYTF.